A single sample gave rise to the 26 T cell receptor beta chains below, sequenced in a study of monozygotic twins with cystic fibrosis. Sequencing was performed with immunoSEQ multiplex PCR; in TCRdb, only in-frame clones are kept and a portion is missing. The sample includes around 15,000 clones, approximately 90% of them seen just once. The sample comprised blood. Receptors originate from a boy under 18 with cystic fibrosis.

The chain is built from TRBV5-1 and TRBJ1-3; no reliable D call. There are 14 residues in the CDR3. Germline V gene sequence: CDR1 SGHRS, CDR2 YFSETQ. V was clipped by 3 bases and J by 0 bases, with 7 bases between them. The CDR3 coding sequence is TGCGCCAGCAGCTCCCAACCCTCTGGAAACACCATATATTTT. Its protein product is CASSSQPSGNTIYF.

The J gene is TRBJ2-3, the V gene TRBV7-3; D gene ambiguous. CDR1 and CDR2 (germline): SGHTA, FQGTGA. Deletions cut 4 bases from V and 4 bases from J, with 12 bases between. The CDR3 extends over 14 amino acids. Here the CDR3 reads CASSSTEQADTQYF. The CDR3 bases are TGTGCCAGCAGCTCAACCGAGCAGGCAGATACGCAGTATTTT. The full variable domain, rest sourced from reference TRBV7-3 and TRBJ2-3, is GAGVSQTPSNKVTEKGKYVELRCDPISGHTALYWYRQSLGQGPEFLIYFQGTGAADDSGLPNDRFFAVRPEGSVSTLKIQRTERGDSAVYLCASSSTEQADTQYFGPGTRLTVL.

V and J are TRBV5-4 and TRBJ2-2; tentative D call: TRBD2 (6 bases). The germline V gene has CDR1 SGHNT and CDR2 YYREEE (reference sequence). This CDR3 has 18 amino acids. V was pared by 5 bases and J by 1 base, with 21 bases between. CDR3 sequence: CASRRTFGVSGNTGELFF. The CDR3 bases are TGTGCCAGCAGGCGGACATTTGGGGTTAGCGGGAACACCGGGGAGCTGTTTTTT.

This sequence joins TRBV21-1 and TRBJ1-5; the table names TRBD1, a call not compared with the DNA. TRBV21-1 is reported as a pseudogene. There are 15 residues in the CDR3. In DNA, the CDR3 is TGTGCCAGCAGCAATCTGTCAGGGAAAAATCAGCCCCAGCATTTT. It codes for CASSNLSGKNQPQHF.

This rearrangement joins TRBV10-2 to TRBJ2-1; 7 bases map to TRBD1. The CDR3 length is 16 residues. The germline V gene has CDR1 WSHSY and CDR2 SAAADI. The trim removed 7 bases at V and 6 bases at J, leaving 15 bases unmatched. DNA of the CDR3: TGCGCCAGCATCCCTGGACAGGCCATGGGGGTCAATGAGCAGTTCTTC. The encoded protein is CASIPGQAMGVNEQFF.

The V and J genes are TRBV5-5 and TRBJ2-1, with D possibly TRBD2 on 7 matching bases. Trimming removed 4 bases from V and 9 bases from J, with 29 bases in between. The CDR3 totals 18 residues. The V gene's germline CDR1 is SGHKS and CDR2 YYEKEE (reference sequence). CDR3: CASSDNTSGGLEVSEQFF. The CDR3 bases are TGTGCCAGCAGCGATAACACTTCGGGGGGCCTGGAGGTAAGTGAGCAGTTCTTC.

The chain carries TRBV13 and TRBJ1-1; no reliable D call. The germline V gene has CDR1 PRHDT and CDR2 FYEKMQ (reference sequence). V was pared by 4 bases and J by 5 bases, with 20 bases between. This CDR3 is 16 amino acids long. This CDR3 reads CASSSPDPFSVTEAFF. The CDR3 region has the DNA TGTGCCAGCAGCTCACCCGACCCGTTCAGCGTAACTGAAGCTTTCTTT.

This clone was seen only once. V and J are TRBV7-2 and TRBJ1-6, with D possibly TRBD1 on 6 matching bases. CDR3 length: 13 residues. The germline V gene has CDR1 SGHTA and CDR2 FQGNSA. V lost 2 bases and J 11 bases, leaving 10 bases between the germline ends. CDR3 region: CASSLTGNPPLHF. The CDR3 coding sequence is TGTGCCAGCAGCTTAACAGGGAACCCACCCCTCCACTTT.

This clone has only one observation. The chain employs TRBV6-1 and TRBJ2-3; TRBD2 aligns across 8 bases. Germline CDR1 and CDR2: MNHNS and SASEGT. The CDR3 length is 15 residues. V was pared by 0 bases and J by 4 bases, with 3 bases of the junction left unmatched. The CDR3, as DNA: TGTGCCAGCAGTGAAGCGGACGGGGGGGCAGATACGCAGTATTTT. This codes for CASSEADGGADTQYF.

The chain uses TRBV7-9 and TRBJ2-1, with 8 bases aligning to TRBD2. There are 15 residues in the CDR3. V shed 6 bases and J 7 bases; nucleotides not matched to a gene: 11. Germline CDR1 is SEHNR and CDR2 is FQNEAQ (reference sequence). CDR3 region: CASSLRDRGGNEQFF. The CDR3 bases are TGTGCCAGCAGTCTCCGGGACCGCGGGGGGAATGAGCAGTTCTTC.

The chain combines TRBV30 with TRBJ1-3, with a possible D match to TRBD1 (5 bases). CDR1 GTSNPN and CDR2 SVGIG come from the germline V gene (reference sequence). The CDR3 is 14 amino acids. The V end was cut by 2 bases, the J end by 0 bases, with 8 bases between. CDR3 sequence (DNA): TGTGCCTGGAGTATAGGGGCCTCTGGAAACACCATATATTTT. Amino acids: CAWSIGASGNTIYF.

The V call is TRBV7-2, the J call TRBJ1-2; 8 bases align to TRBD1. The CDR3 length is 14 residues. Germline V gene sequence: CDR1 SGHTA, CDR2 FQGNSA. The trim removed 4 bases at V and 8 bases at J, leaving 9 bases unmatched. The CDR3 coding sequence is TGTGCCAGCAGCTCGAACGGACAGGGTTTAGGCTACACCTTC. It codes for CASSSNGQGLGYTF.

The chain carries TRBV2 and TRBJ2-7; D unresolved. The CDR3 is 17 residues long. The ends were cut back, 4 bases at V and 2 bases at J, with 21 bases in the middle. Germline V gives CDR1 SNHLY, CDR2 FYNNEI. CDR3 DNA sequence: TGTGCCAGCAGTGTTGAGAGGATTAGAGTCCTCGCCTACGAGCAGTACTTC. It yields the protein CASSVERIRVLAYEQYF. Variable domain in full (rest from reference TRBV2 and TRBJ2-7): EPEVTQTPSHQVTQMGQEVILRCVPISNHLYFYWYRQILGQKVEFLVSFYNNEISEKSEIFDDQFSVERPDGSNFTLKIRSTKLEDSAMYFCASSVERIRVLAYEQYFGPGTRLTVT.

This clone has only one observation. This sequence joins TRBV15 and TRBJ1-4; no clear D gene. CDR3 length: 16 amino acids. CDR1 and CDR2 from the germline V gene are LNHNV and YYDKDF (reference sequence). The germline V and J ends were trimmed by 0 bases and 3 bases, with 11 bases remaining between them. CDR3 in amino acids: CATSRDIRVSNEKLFF. In DNA, the CDR3 is TGTGCCACCAGCAGAGATATCCGGGTGTCTAATGAAAAACTGTTTTTT. The variable domain in full, completed from reference TRBV15 and TRBJ1-4, reads DAMVIQNPRYQVTQFGKPVTLSCSQTLNHNVMYWYQQKSSQAPKLLFHYYDKDFNNEADTPDNFQSRRPNTSFCFLDIRSPGLGDTAMYLCATSRDIRVSNEKLFFGSGTQLSVL.

J is TRBJ2-2 and V is TRBV5-1; a weak D match, TRBD2 (6 bases). The CDR3 spans 15 residues. V dropped 5 bases and J dropped 4 bases, with 15 bases sitting between them. Germline values: CDR1 SGHRS, CDR2 YFSETQ. This CDR3 reads CASRPSPGVTGELFF. CDR3 nucleotide sequence: TGCGCCAGCAGACCAAGCCCGGGGGTCACCGGGGAGCTGTTTTTT.

The V gene is TRBV28, the J gene TRBJ2-7; D is possibly TRBD2 (6 bases). CDR3 length equals 16 residues. V was cut by 3 bases and J by 1 base, with 16 bases left in between. The germline CDR1 and CDR2 sequences are MDHEN and SYDVKM. The CDR3 coding sequence is TGTGCCAGCAGTTTTGGTAATGTAGCGGTATCCTACGAGCAGTACTTC. It codes for CASSFGNVAVSYEQYF.

The chain joins TRBV7-8 to TRBJ1-1; D possibly corresponds to TRBD1 (6 bases). Germline values: CDR1 SGHVS, CDR2 FQNEAQ. CDR3 length equals 14 residues. The ends were cut back, 2 bases at V and 4 bases at J, with 11 bases in the middle. The CDR3 DNA sequence: TGTGCCAGCAGCTTAAACAGGGTCCCCACTGAAGCTTTCTTT. This sequence encodes CASSLNRVPTEAFF.

The chain carries TRBV4-1 and TRBJ2-5; D might be TRBD1 (5 bases). This CDR3 comprises 15 residues. Germline CDR1 MGHRA, CDR2 YSYEKL. The ends were cut back, 1 base at V and 2 bases at J, with 11 bases in the middle. The DNA for the CDR3 is TGCGCCAGCAGCCAAGCTGCGCGACAGCAAGAGACCCAGTACTTC. It is translated as CASSQAARQQETQYF.

This chain links TRBV7-9 with TRBJ2-7, with D unclear. In germline, CDR1 is SEHNR, CDR2 FQNEAQ (reference sequence). The V end was cut by 3 bases, the J end by 3 bases, with 3 bases between. The length of the CDR3 is 11 residues. This CDR3 is CASSLSYEQYF. The CDR3 DNA reads as TGTGCCAGCAGCTTGAGCTACGAGCAGTACTTC.

The chain links TRBV6-5 to TRBJ2-5, with a possible D match to TRBD2 (5 bases). Germline V CDR1 and CDR2: MNHEY, SVGAGI. The CDR3 covers 12 residues. The germline V and J ends were trimmed by 9 bases and 7 bases, with 15 bases remaining between them. CDR3 DNA sequence: TGTGCCAGTACAGCGGACTCAAGGACCCAGTACTTC. This gives the protein CASTADSRTQYF.

The rearrangement joins TRBV5-1 to TRBJ1-3, with no clear D. The CDR3 extends over 14 amino acids. Germline V gene lookup returns CDR1 SGHRS and CDR2 YFSETQ. V shed 0 bases and J shed 0 bases, with 4 bases lying between them. CDR3 DNA: TGCGCCAGCAGCTTGGGGCCCTCTGGAAACACCATATATTTT. It codes for CASSLGPSGNTIYF.

The J gene is TRBJ1-6, the V gene TRBV7-6; the D is unclear. The CDR3 spans 14 residues. With 2 bases removed from V and 9 bases from J, the gap between germline ends came to 11 bases. The germline gives CDR1 SGHVS, CDR2 FNYEAQ. The CDR3 loop is CASSLNRSTSPLHF. DNA of the CDR3: TGTGCCAGCAGCTTAAATCGGAGTACTTCACCCCTCCACTTT.

J is TRBJ2-5 and V is TRBV5-1; weak D call: TRBD1 (7 bases). The V gene's germline CDR1 is SGHRS and CDR2 YFSETQ. The CDR3 loop spans 14 amino acids. Trimming removed 6 bases at V and 2 bases at J, with 14 bases between. This chain's CDR3 is CASTRGTVQETQYF. The CDR3 DNA follows: TGCGCCAGCACTCGCGGGACAGTACAAGAGACCCAGTACTTC.

This clone was seen a few times. This rearrangement joins TRBV5-1 to TRBJ2-7, with 11 bases fitting TRBD2. CDR1 SGHRS and CDR2 YFSETQ come from the germline V gene. V trimming: 1 base; J trimming: 5 bases; junction bases outside the gene matches: 5. This CDR3 comprises 15 residues. The CDR3 DNA reads as TGCGCCAGCAGCTTGTCAAGACTAGCGGGGAACGAGCAGTACTTC. This codes for CASSLSRLAGNEQYF.

The chain links TRBV7-6 to TRBJ2-1; TRBD2 matches 12 bases. With 5 bases clipped from V and 7 bases from J, the junction kept 6 bases outside the gene matches. CDR3 length equals 15 residues. CDR1 and CDR2 from the germline V gene are SGHVS and FNYEAQ. The CDR3 is CASSRLAGAGNEQFF. The CDR3 DNA sequence: TGTGCCAGCAGCCGACTAGCGGGGGCGGGGAATGAGCAGTTCTTC.

CDR3 in amino acids: CASSFGSWGELFF. CDR3 sequence (DNA): TGCGCCAGCAGCTTCGGGTCCTGGGGGGAGCTGTTTTTT. The chain is built from TRBV5-1 and TRBJ2-2; D gene uncertain. The CDR3 spans 13 residues. V shed 2 bases and J shed 8 bases, with 10 bases lying between them. CDR1 and CDR2 (germline): SGHRS, YFSETQ. The full variable domain, its missing parts supplied by reference TRBV5-1 and TRBJ2-2, is KAGVTQTPRYLIKTRGQQVTLSCSPISGHRSVSWYQQTPGQGLQFLFEYFSETQRNKGNFPGRFSGRQFSNSRSEMNVSTLELGDSALYLCASSFGSWGELFFGEGSRLTVL.